Listed here are 29 T cell receptor beta chains from one sample, sequenced in a study of blood T cell repertoires in COVID-19. Clones were sequenced by immunoSEQ multiplex PCR, and TCRdb holds only the in-frame ones, with some missing. This table holds about 150,000 clones, about 90% found once. The specimen sequenced was peripheral blood. The source is a man in his forties or fifties with acute or convalescent COVID-19.

In DNA form, the CDR3 reads TGTGCCAGCCGGAGCGGCTTTTCACCCCTCCACTTT. Protein: CASRSGFSPLHF. The chain combines TRBV6-5 with TRBJ1-6; D is ambiguous. CDR3 length: 12 residues. Germline CDR1 is MNHEY and CDR2 is SVGAGI. Trimming left V 8 bases short and J 9 bases short, with 11 bases between.

This clone has a single count. The genes are TRBV30 and TRBJ2-5; 8 bases are a match to TRBD2. Looked up from germline, CDR1 is GTSNPN and CDR2 is SVGIG (reference sequence). The CDR3 consists of 16 residues. J was trimmed by 2 bases and V by 0 bases; bases with no gene match: 8. CDR3 amino acids: CAWSVRGGVMQETQYF. The CDR3 DNA reads as TGTGCCTGGAGTGTACGGGGGGGGGTGATGCAAGAGACCCAGTACTTC.

The rearrangement joins TRBV7-2 to TRBJ1-3, with 8 bases identical to TRBD1. This CDR3 spans 16 amino acids. The germline gives CDR1 SGHTA, CDR2 FQGNSA. The V segment lost 5 bases and the J segment 6 bases; nucleotides outside the gene matches: 12. CDR3 protein: CASSPRLTRGPNTIYF. The CDR3 bases are TGTGCCAGCAGCCCAAGACTCACCAGGGGGCCAAACACCATATATTTT.

CDR3 region: CASSLAGSTYEQYV. For the CDR3, the DNA is TGTGCCAGCAGCTTGGCGGGTTCCACCTACGAGCAGTACGTC. This chain links TRBV7-9 with TRBJ2-7; possibly TRBD2 for D (5 bases). Trimming removed 3 bases at V and 2 bases at J, with 11 bases between. CDR3 size: 14 residues. The germline V gene has CDR1 SEHNR and CDR2 FQNEAQ (reference sequence).

The V call is TRBV5-4, the J call TRBJ2-5; D is possibly TRBD2 (5 bases). The CDR3 is 13 amino acids. Between the trimmed V and J ends, which lost 4 bases and 1 base, there was a span of 8 bases. Germline V gene data show CDR1 as SGHNT and CDR2 as YYREEE (reference sequence). CDR3 coding DNA: TGTGCCAGCAGCGGCCGGGGCCAAGAGACCCAGTACTTC. As protein: CASSGRGQETQYF.

V usage is TRBV7-9 and J usage is TRBJ2-3, with 10 nucleotides matching TRBD2. From germline, CDR1 is SEHNR and CDR2 FQNEAQ (reference sequence). The length of the CDR3 is 15 residues. Germline trimming cut 5 bases from V and 0 bases from J; bases unmatched to any gene: 2. CDR3 in DNA: TGTGCCAGCAGCGTGACTAGCGGGAGCACAGATACGCAGTATTTT. Protein: CASSVTSGSTDTQYF.

The chain joins TRBV5-1 to TRBJ2-1; D remains unclear. Between the trimmed V and J ends, which lost 0 bases and 8 bases, there was a span of 6 bases. There are 12 residues in the CDR3. Germline V gene lookup returns CDR1 SGHRS and CDR2 YFSETQ. The CDR3: CASSLAYYEQFF. CDR3 sequence (DNA): TGCGCCAGCAGCTTGGCTTATTATGAGCAGTTCTTC.

The V call is TRBV5-6, the J call TRBJ1-6; 8 nucleotides line up with TRBD1. The CDR3 extends over 16 amino acids. The germline V gene encodes CDR1 SGHDT and CDR2 YYEEEE. The V and J ends lost 2 bases and 9 bases, in that order; junction bases with no gene match: 10. CDR3 in DNA: TGTGCCAGCAGCTTAAAGTCAGGACAGGGCGTTTCACCCCTCCACTTT. Protein sequence: CASSLKSGQGVSPLHF.

Turning to this clone: An end of the junction does not agree with germline; a read error may underlie this. The gene calls are TRBV29-1 and TRBJ2-5; D may be TRBD1 (5 bases). Germline V CDR1 and CDR2: SQVTM, ANQGSEA. CDR3 size: 8 residues. CDR3 sequence reads: CSVVGPNF. The CDR3 nucleotides are TGCAGCGTCGTGGGGCCCAACTTC.

The gene calls are TRBV28 and TRBJ1-1; D gene unclear. Germline V gene data show CDR1 as MDHEN and CDR2 as SYDVKM. CDR3 length equals 15 residues. V dropped 7 bases and J dropped 0 bases, with 15 bases sitting between them. The CDR3 nucleotides read TGTGCCAGCACCCCGGTGGGCAGTTTGAACACTGAAGCTTTCTTT. Its translation: CASTPVGSLNTEAFF.

CDR3 nucleotide sequence: TGTGCCAGCAGCCCACTGACTAGCGGGGTCGAGCAGTTCTTC. Translated, it gives CASSPLTSGVEQFF. The chain carries TRBV3-1 (or the pseudogene TRBV3-2) and TRBJ2-1, with 11 bases matching TRBD2. The CDR3 runs 14 residues. Trimming cost V 4 bases and J 10 bases; bases outside gene matches: 6. Germline V gives CDR1 LGHDT, CDR2 YNNKEL (reference sequence).

The chain is built from TRBV24-1 and TRBJ1-5; tentatively, D is TRBD1 (5 bases). The V end was cut by 4 bases, the J end by 4 bases, with 7 bases between. CDR1 and CDR2 (germline): KGHDR, SFDVKD. The CDR3 contains 13 residues. The CDR3 loop reads CATSDGTNQPQHF. CDR3 DNA sequence: TGTGCCACCAGTGACGGGACTAATCAGCCCCAGCATTTT.

The CDR3 DNA reads as TGTGCCAGCAGCGCCACTAACACCGGGGAGCTGTTTTTT. Translated, it gives CASSATNTGELFF. The rearrangement links TRBV11-2 to TRBJ2-2, with D unclear. The CDR3 sequence is 13 residues long. V lost 5 bases and J 2 bases, leaving 6 bases between the germline ends. Germline CDR1 and CDR2: SGHAT and FQNNGV.

This clone has a handful of counts. The rearrangement uses TRBV7-2 and TRBJ2-3; 7 nucleotides agree with TRBD2. V shed 7 bases, J shed 2 bases, and the junction held 9 bases outside the gene matches. CDR1 and CDR2 (germline): SGHTA, FQGNSA. CDR3 length equals 15 residues. CDR3 sequence reads: CASIFFRDYTDTQYF. The DNA of the CDR3 is TGTGCCAGCATCTTCTTCCGGGACTACACAGATACGCAGTATTTT.

This clone appeared a single time. J is TRBJ1-4 and V is TRBV9; D unclear. Germline loops: CDR1 SGDLS, CDR2 YYNGEE. V was shortened by 1 base and J by 0 bases, with 10 bases between the two germline ends. CDR3 length: 16 amino acids. The CDR3: CASSVSGSPTNEKLFF. CDR3 DNA: TGTGCCAGCAGCGTATCGGGTAGTCCAACTAATGAAAAACTGTTTTTT.

The rearrangement joins TRBV29-1 to TRBJ2-7; 9 nucleotides match TRBD1. Germline V gene lookup returns CDR1 SQVTM and CDR2 ANQGSEA. V gave up 4 bases and J gave up 0 bases; unmatched junction bases: 4. This CDR3 comprises 14 residues. CDR3 coding DNA: TGCAGCGTTGGACGGACAGGGGACTCCTACGAGCAGTACTTC. This translates into CSVGRTGDSYEQYF.

This chain joins TRBV7-8 and TRBJ1-2, with D maybe TRBD1 (5 bases). With 8 bases removed from V and 1 base from J, the gap between germline ends came to 11 bases. Germline V gene data show CDR1 as SGHVS and CDR2 as FQNEAQ. There are 13 residues in the CDR3. The CDR3 protein is CASRGTDNYGYTF. In nucleotides, the CDR3 is TGTGCCAGCCGCGGGACGGATAACTATGGCTACACCTTC.

This clone was seen a single time. V gene TRBV30 combines with J gene TRBJ2-7, with 10 positions matching TRBD2. This CDR3 is 14 amino acids long. The germline CDR1 and CDR2 sequences are GTSNPN and SVGIG (reference sequence). The J segment lost 0 bases and the V segment lost 3 bases, leaving 2 bases of the junction unmatched. The CDR3 spells CAWRASGSSYEQYF. The CDR3 nucleotides are TGTGCCTGGAGAGCTAGCGGGAGCTCCTACGAGCAGTACTTC.

The rearrangement joins TRBV27 to TRBJ2-7, with a weak D call TRBD2 (5 bases). With 10 bases removed from V and 0 bases from J, the gap between germline ends came to 13 bases. This CDR3 is built from 13 residues. Germline CDR1 MNHEY, CDR2 SMNVEV (reference sequence). In DNA form, the CDR3 reads TGTGCCACGGGGATTGGAAGCTCCTACGAGCAGTACTTC. Translated, it gives CATGIGSSYEQYF.

This chain connects TRBV19 to TRBJ2-1; tentative D call: TRBD2 (7 bases). From germline, CDR1 is LNHDA and CDR2 SQIVND (reference sequence). This CDR3 comprises 16 residues. The germline V and J ends were trimmed by 10 bases and 3 bases, with 22 bases remaining between them. CDR3 residues: CATNARKGEGYNEQFF. CDR3 DNA sequence: TGTGCCACCAACGCCAGGAAGGGGGAGGGCTACAATGAGCAGTTCTTC.

CDR3 sequence (DNA): TGTGCCTGGAGTGTAGGGGGTCAGAGGCACGAGCAGTACGTC. Translating it yields CAWSVGGQRHEQYV. The V gene is TRBV30, the J gene TRBJ2-7; TRBD1 is a possible D gene (6 bases). V lost 0 bases to trimming and J lost 5 bases, with 14 bases between them. This CDR3 spans 14 amino acids. Germline CDR1 GTSNPN, CDR2 SVGIG (reference sequence).

The DNA of the CDR3 is TGTGCCAGCAGGCTGACAGGGACCTACGAGCAGTACTTC. Its translation: CASRLTGTYEQYF. V usage is TRBV28 and J usage is TRBJ2-7; 7 bases map to TRBD1. Germline V gives CDR1 MDHEN, CDR2 SYDVKM. The CDR3 loop spans 13 amino acids. V shed 6 bases, J shed 2 bases, and the junction held 4 bases outside the gene matches. Complete variable domain (other parts from reference TRBV28 and TRBJ2-7): DVKVTQSSRYLVKRTGEKVFLECVQDMDHENMFWYRQDPGLGLRLIYFSYDVKMKEKGDIPEGYSVSREKKERFSLILESASTNQTSMYLCASRLTGTYEQYFGPGTRLTVT.

This chain connects TRBV20-1 to TRBJ2-2, with 7 positions matching TRBD2. Per the germline V gene, CDR1 is DFQATT and CDR2 is SNEGSKA (reference sequence). V gave up 3 bases and J gave up 2 bases; unmatched junction bases: 6. The CDR3 contains 15 residues. The CDR3 loop is CSASPRGGNTGELFF. CDR3 nucleotide sequence: TGCAGTGCTAGTCCCCGCGGGGGTAACACCGGGGAGCTGTTTTTT.

This clone was seen a single time. The V gene is TRBV28, the J gene TRBJ1-6, with D maybe TRBD1 (6 bases). V lost 10 bases and J lost 9, with 16 bases in between. CDR1 is MDHEN and CDR2 is SYDVKM in the germline V gene. The length of the CDR3 is 13 residues. The CDR3 region is CANSRGGTSPLHF. In DNA, the CDR3 is TGTGCCAACTCGAGGGGGGGTACTTCACCCCTCCACTTT.

Notes on this clone: Within the sample, other DNA sequences also encode this same CDR3. The chain carries TRBV30 and TRBJ1-1, with unresolved D. From germline, CDR1 is GTSNPN and CDR2 SVGIG (reference sequence). The ends were cut back, 0 bases at V and 1 base at J, with 6 bases in the middle. The CDR3 spans 13 residues. CDR3 loop: CAWSVGGNTEAFF. The CDR3 coding sequence is TGTGCCTGGAGTGTCGGCGGGAACACTGAAGCTTTCTTT.

CDR3 in amino acids: CASSEMRSSYEQYV. Written as DNA, the CDR3 is TGTGCCAGCAGTGAAATGCGGAGCTCCTACGAGCAGTACGTC. The chain has TRBV6-1 and TRBJ2-7; no firm D call. V lost 2 bases, J lost 0 bases, and 8 bases lay in between. CDR1 is MNHNS, CDR2 SASEGT, per germline. This CDR3 has 14 residues.

V is TRBV9 and J is TRBJ2-1, with 9 bases that match TRBD2. Unmatched junction bases numbered 17, after V lost 4 bases and J lost 3 bases. Germline CDR1 is SGDLS and CDR2 is YYNGEE. This CDR3 has 19 residues. CDR3 DNA sequence: TGTGCCAGCAGCCCCTCCGGGACTAGCAATTCATGGGGCTACAATGAGCAGTTCTTC. Protein product: CASSPSGTSNSWGYNEQFF.

The V gene is TRBV29-1, the J gene TRBJ2-2; TRBD1 matches 9 bases. This CDR3 has 11 amino acids. Germline CDR1 and CDR2: SQVTM and ANQGSEA. Germline trimming cut 7 bases from V and 6 bases from J; bases unmatched to any gene: 0. DNA of the CDR3: TGCAGCGGACAGGGGGCCGGGGAGCTGTTTTTT. This gives the protein CSGQGAGELFF.

J is TRBJ2-3 and V is TRBV30; D is perhaps TRBD2 (5 bases). V lost 0 bases, J lost 5 bases, and 12 bases lay in between. Germline-derived CDR1 and CDR2 are GTSNPN and SVGIG (reference sequence). This CDR3 is 14 amino acids long. The chain's CDR3 is CAWSVRGFRDTQYF. The CDR3 DNA reads TGTGCCTGGAGTGTAAGAGGGTTTAGAGATACGCAGTATTTT.